The entry below describes one TCR beta chain. Its cognate antigen is unknown. Specified time point: sample taken at primary tumor resection. 72 TRACERx patients with early, untreated non-small cell lung cancer donated samples. TCRs were sequenced from unsorted whole RNA of tumor, nontumor lung or PBMC. This CDR3 contains 14 residues. V lost 0 bases, J lost 7 bases, and 12 bases lay in between. Germline assignment: CDR1 SGHAT and CDR2 FQNNGV. The sample originates from a study of spatial heterogeneity in lung cancer. Looking at the study overall: The study consistently detected more beta-chain than alpha-chain sequences. Notes on the study in general: The study found ubiquitous expanded tumor TCRs in blood more at resection than follow-up.

TCRdb redid the calling of the 5' RACE reads with MiXCR, one entry per CDR3 protein. The sample lists tens of thousands of distinct CDR3 sequences, approximately 12% occurring once. The V call is TRBV11-2, the J call TRBJ1-2, with no clear D. The TCR sequence derives from a male donor with early-stage non-small cell lung cancer. The starting material was PBMCs, obtained at surgery. Here the CDR3 reads CASSLDFQASGYTF. The CDR3 DNA is TGTGCCAGCAGCTTAGATTTTCAGGCGTCTGGCTACACCTTC. The full variable domain, with the rest looked up from reference TRBV11-2 and TRBJ1-2, is EAGVAQSPRYKIIEKRQSVAFWCNPISGHATLYWYQQILGQGPKLLIQFQNNGVVDDSQLPKDRFSAERLKGVDSTLKIQPAKLEDSAVYLCASSLDFQASGYTFGSGTRLTVV.